These 29 T cell receptor beta chains were sequenced from one sample in a study of shared clonotypes between healthy human individuals. The data were produced by immunoSEQ multiplex PCR, yet TCRdb's version contains in-frame clones alone and is incomplete. The sample lists about 2.1 million clones; just over 90% were seen once. The naive CD8 subset, CD45RO-negative cells positively selected for CCR7, excluded terminally differentiated effector memory CD45RA+ cells. The material sequenced was naive CD8+ T cells from PBMCs. These receptors originate from a young man in good health. Some clones in this sample may be carry-over from other donors' samples.

The chain is built from TRBV6-6 and TRBJ1-1, with D perhaps matching TRBD1 (6 bases). V lost 0 bases and J 6 bases, leaving 11 bases between the germline ends. This CDR3 has 14 residues. Germline CDR1 MNHNY, CDR2 SVGAGI (reference sequence). The CDR3 is CASSYSIGGAEAFF. CDR3 nucleotides: TGTGCCAGCAGTTACTCTATAGGGGGTGCTGAAGCTTTCTTT.

The V call is TRBV14, the J call TRBJ2-7; no reliable D call. V was clipped by 2 bases and J by 1 base, with 6 bases between them. The CDR3 covers 13 residues. The V gene's germline CDR1 is SGHDN and CDR2 FVKESK. CDR3 sequence reads: CASSQIGSYEQYF. CDR3 DNA: TGTGCCAGCAGCCAAATAGGGTCCTACGAGCAGTACTTC.

The chain has TRBV13 and TRBJ2-7; TRBD2 agrees at 11 bases. The trim removed 5 bases at V and 3 bases at J, leaving 21 bases unmatched. The CDR3 has 20 residues. Germline V gene lookup returns CDR1 PRHDT and CDR2 FYEKMQ (reference sequence). This CDR3 is CASSPDEELAGDKSSYEQYF. CDR3 sequence (DNA): TGTGCCAGCAGCCCCGATGAAGAACTAGCGGGAGATAAGTCTAGCTACGAGCAGTACTTC.

V and J are TRBV10-2 and TRBJ2-7, with TRBD1 as a possible D gene (6 bases). Germline lookup yields CDR1 WSHSY and CDR2 SAAADI. There are 13 residues in the CDR3. The germline V and J ends were trimmed by 2 bases and 3 bases, with 8 bases remaining between them. The DNA for the CDR3 is TGCGCCAGCAGTGAGGACAGGAACTACGAGCAGTACTTC. Translating gives CASSEDRNYEQYF.

The J gene is TRBJ2-3, the V gene TRBV6-5; D is uncertain. Germline V gene data show CDR1 as MNHEY and CDR2 as SVGAGI. The CDR3 runs to 11 residues. V lost 6 bases and J 4 bases, leaving 5 bases between the germline ends. CDR3 region: CASSGPDTQYF. CDR3 coding DNA: TGTGCCAGCAGCGGTCCAGATACGCAGTATTTT.

The count of this clone is one. The CDR3 loop reads CASSLSRTAYTGELFF. The CDR3 coding sequence is TGTGCCAGCAGTTTATCTCGGACAGCTTACACCGGGGAGCTGTTTTTT. The V and J genes are TRBV27 and TRBJ2-2; weak D call: TRBD1 (6 bases). The CDR3 contains 16 residues. Germline CDR1 and CDR2: MNHEY and SMNVEV (reference sequence). Trimming removed 0 bases from V and 3 bases from J, with 11 bases in between.

V is TRBV19 and J is TRBJ2-3; D is unresolved. Germline V gene sequence: CDR1 LNHDA, CDR2 SQIVND (reference sequence). V gave up 10 bases and J gave up 4 bases, with 9 bases separating them. The length of the CDR3 is 11 residues. The CDR3 spells CATRGPDTQYF. The CDR3 nucleotides are TGTGCCACAAGAGGCCCAGATACGCAGTATTTT. Together with reference TRBV19 and TRBJ2-3, the CDR3 gives the full variable domain: DGGITQSPKYLFRKEGQNVTLSCEQNLNHDAMYWYRQDPGQGLRLIYYSQIVNDFQKGDIAEGYSVSREKKESFPLTVTSAQKNPTAFYLCATRGPDTQYFGPGTRLTVL.

Comment on this clone: Other DNA variants within this sample encode the same CDR3. This chain joins TRBV2 and TRBJ2-3; perhaps TRBD1 as D (5 bases). This CDR3 is built from 14 residues. V lost 3 bases to trimming and J lost 1 base, with 8 bases between them. The germline CDR1 and CDR2 sequences are SNHLY and FYNNEI. As DNA, the CDR3 is TGTGCCAGCAGTGAGGGCAGGGGCACAGATACGCAGTATTTT. Translated: CASSEGRGTDTQYF.

The chain recombines TRBV7-8 with TRBJ2-1, with D possibly TRBD2 on 6 matching bases. V was clipped by 3 bases and J by 4 bases, with 16 bases between them. The CDR3 loop spans 16 amino acids. Germline loops: CDR1 SGHVS, CDR2 FQNEAQ. The CDR3 loop reads CASSLEKRAGYNEQFF. CDR3 DNA: TGTGCCAGCAGCTTGGAGAAGCGGGCTGGGTACAATGAGCAGTTCTTC.

Concerning this clone itself: Relative to the germline gene, one junction end is altered; a read error may explain this. This chain uses TRBV4-1 with TRBJ2-5; 11 positions agree with TRBD2. The CDR3 is 16 residues long. Germline CDR1 is MGHRA and CDR2 is YSYEKL. DNA for the CDR3: TGCGCCGGCAGCCAGGGTATAGCGGGAGGGCTCGAGACCCAGTACTTC. This translates into CAGSQGIAGGLETQYF.

The CDR3 loop reads CASSEDRGPLFF. For the CDR3, the DNA is TGTGCCAGCAGCGAAGACAGGGGGCCACTGTTTTTT. The chain couples TRBV9 to TRBJ1-4; the match to TRBD1 covers 10 bases. With 3 bases clipped from V and 13 bases from J, the junction kept 3 bases outside the gene matches. Germline-derived CDR1 and CDR2 are SGDLS and YYNGEE. This CDR3 contains 12 residues. Supplemented by reference TRBV9 and TRBJ1-4, the full variable domain reads DSGVTQTPKHLITATGQRVTLRCSPRSGDLSVYWYQQSLDQGLQFLIQYYNGEERAKGNILERFSAQQFPDLHSELNLSSLELGDSALYFCASSEDRGPLFFGSGTQLSVL.

CDR3 DNA: TGTGCCAGCGGCCTCGGGGCCGGGGAGCTGTTTTTT. Translation gives CASGLGAGELFF. The chain is built from TRBV7-9 and TRBJ2-2; D may be TRBD2 (5 bases). The CDR3 has 12 amino acids. Germline-derived CDR1 and CDR2 are SEHNR and FQNEAQ (reference sequence). Deletions cut 8 bases from V and 6 bases from J, with 10 bases between.

V usage is TRBV27 and J usage is TRBJ2-7; TRBD2 might be the D (6 bases). CDR3 length equals 16 residues. CDR1 MNHEY and CDR2 SMNVEV come from the germline V gene (reference sequence). Trimming cost V 8 bases and J 0 bases, with 20 bases left between them. DNA for the CDR3: TGTGCCAGCCGTTCGGGACTGACACCGCTCTCCTACGAGCAGTACTTC. Translation gives CASRSGLTPLSYEQYF.

The chain couples TRBV7-9 to TRBJ1-4; no firm D call. Germline-derived CDR1 and CDR2 are SEHNR and FQNEAQ (reference sequence). This CDR3 has 15 residues. V lost 5 bases and J lost 3, with 13 bases in between. The chain's CDR3 is CASSPGGFPNEKLFF. The CDR3, as DNA: TGTGCCAGCAGCCCCGGTGGGTTCCCTAATGAAAAACTGTTTTTT.

V is TRBV5-6 and J is TRBJ2-7, with D maybe TRBD1 (5 bases). CDR1 is SGHDT, CDR2 YYEEEE, per germline. V lost 3 bases to trimming and J lost 0 bases, with 19 bases between them. The CDR3 spans 17 residues. The CDR3 protein is CASSSTPGRESSYEQYF. The CDR3 DNA reads TGTGCCAGCAGCTCTACCCCGGGCAGGGAAAGCTCCTACGAGCAGTACTTC.

This chain links TRBV6-6 with TRBJ1-1; 11 nucleotides line up with TRBD1. The junction had 4 bases not matched to a gene; V was cut back by 5 bases and J by 5 bases. The length of the CDR3 is 14 residues. The germline V gene has CDR1 MNHNY and CDR2 SVGAGI (reference sequence). DNA of the CDR3: TGTGCCAGCAGTGGGGACAGGGGGAGTACTGAAGCTTTCTTT. Its translation is CASSGDRGSTEAFF.

To note about this clone: At the DNA level, this CDR3 is encoded by other sequences in the same sample as well. The chain is built from TRBV7-8 and TRBJ2-7; perhaps TRBD1 as D (5 bases). Trimming cost V 2 bases and J 3 bases, with 5 bases left between them. This CDR3 is 12 amino acids long. Germline V gene lookup returns CDR1 SGHVS and CDR2 FQNEAQ. For the CDR3, the DNA is TGTGCCAGCAGCTTAAGGGGCTACGAGCAGTACTTC. The encoded protein is CASSLRGYEQYF.

The chain combines TRBV9 with TRBJ2-2, with D perhaps TRBD2 (5 bases). The ends were cut back, 4 bases at V and 5 bases at J, with 12 bases in the middle. The CDR3 contains 14 residues. Germline V lookup: CDR1 SGDLS, CDR2 YYNGEE. CDR3 DNA sequence: TGTGCCAGCAGCCCCCGGACTGCTACCGGGGAGCTGTTTTTT. Residues: CASSPRTATGELFF.

The rearrangement joins TRBV9 to TRBJ1-2; 9 positions match TRBD1. Losses at the gene ends were 6 bases for V and 4 bases for J; bases not matched to a gene: 7. Germline CDR1 SGDLS, CDR2 YYNGEE. This CDR3 is 14 amino acids long. The CDR3 sequence: CASNSGQGFYGYTF. In DNA, the CDR3 is TGTGCCAGCAACTCGGGACAGGGTTTCTATGGCTACACCTTC.

The rearrangement joins TRBV11-3 to TRBJ2-1; the D gene is possibly TRBD1 (6 bases). Between the trimmed V and J ends, which lost 1 base and 9 bases, there was a span of 7 bases. The CDR3 loop spans 12 amino acids. Per germline, CDR1 SGHNT and CDR2 YENEEA. CDR3 amino acids: CASSLGGGEQFF. The CDR3 DNA follows: TGTGCCAGCAGCTTAGGAGGGGGTGAGCAGTTCTTC.

For this clone: Compared with germline, one end of the junction differs, possibly owing to a read error. The chain is built from TRBV30 and TRBJ1-1, with D possibly TRBD1 on 6 matching bases. The V gene's germline CDR1 is GTSNPN and CDR2 SVGIG (reference sequence). The length of the CDR3 is 11 residues. The DNA for the CDR3 is TGTGCCTCTTGGGTGGGCAGGGGCCCCTCCTTT. It encodes CASWVGRGPSF.

The rearrangement links TRBV7-6 to TRBJ1-4; D not resolved. The CDR3 loop spans 15 amino acids. Germline values: CDR1 SGHVS, CDR2 FNYEAQ. V was shortened by 2 bases and J by 3 bases, with 10 bases between the two germline ends. CDR3 DNA sequence: TGTGCCAGCAGCTTATTTTCTAGCTCTAATGAAAAACTGTTTTTT. This codes for CASSLFSSSNEKLFF. Variable domain in full (rest from reference TRBV7-6 and TRBJ1-4): GAGVSQSPRYKVTKRGQDVALRCDPISGHVSLYWYRQALGQGPEFLTYFNYEAQQDKSGLPNDRFSAERPEGSISTLTIQRTEQRDSAMYRCASSLFSSSNEKLFFGSGTQLSVL.

The V and J genes are TRBV10-2 and TRBJ1-4, with D tentatively TRBD1 (5 bases). There are 16 residues in the CDR3. Trimming left V 7 bases short and J 5 bases short, with 20 bases between. CDR1 WSHSY and CDR2 SAAADI come from the germline V gene. CDR3 protein: CASMQFPDKENEKLFF. The CDR3 DNA follows: TGCGCCAGCATGCAGTTTCCGGACAAAGAAAATGAAAAACTGTTTTTT.

The chain combines TRBV5-4 with TRBJ2-2; TRBD1 might be the D (6 bases). This CDR3 is 16 amino acids long. Germline V gene lookup returns CDR1 SGHNT and CDR2 YYREEE (reference sequence). V lost 1 base to trimming and J lost 0 bases, with 10 bases between them. The CDR3 is CASSLWKGANTGELFF. In DNA form, the CDR3 reads TGTGCCAGCAGCTTGTGGAAGGGGGCGAACACCGGGGAGCTGTTTTTT.

The chain is built from TRBV28 and TRBJ1-1; 8 bases match TRBD1. The CDR3 length is 14 residues. Germline CDR1 MDHEN, CDR2 SYDVKM. V was clipped by 1 base and J by 7 bases; unmatched bases: 5. The CDR3 region has the DNA TGTGCCAGCAGTTTATTCGACAGGGGTCTTGAAGCTTTCTTT. Encoded protein: CASSLFDRGLEAFF.

V gene TRBV13 combines with J gene TRBJ2-7; perhaps TRBD1 as D (5 bases). Trimming removed 1 base from V and 8 bases from J, with 9 bases in between. The V gene's germline CDR1 is PRHDT and CDR2 FYEKMQ (reference sequence). CDR3 length equals 12 residues. CDR3 bases: TGTGCCAGCAGCTTAGAAGGGGCCCAGCAGTACTTC. Protein product: CASSLEGAQQYF.

This chain joins TRBV28 and TRBJ1-1; tentative D call: TRBD1 (5 bases). V lost 4 bases, J lost 2 bases, and 17 bases lay in between. The CDR3 loop spans 16 amino acids. Per the germline V gene, CDR1 is MDHEN and CDR2 is SYDVKM. CDR3: CASSSPDPGLNTEAFF. CDR3 nucleotide sequence: TGTGCCAGCAGTTCCCCCGACCCGGGGCTAAACACTGAAGCTTTCTTT.

The chain couples TRBV7-2 to TRBJ2-1; the D gene could be TRBD1 or TRBD2 (5 bases each). Germline loops: CDR1 SGHTA, CDR2 FQGNSA. The CDR3 has 15 residues. Trimming took 3 bases from V and 10 from J, leaving 19 bases between them. CDR3 DNA sequence: TGTGCCAGCAGCTTGTTCGCGGGCCGCTGGGGCGAGCAGTTCTTC. Translated, it gives CASSLFAGRWGEQFF.

This clone was recorded only once. The chain has TRBV29-1 and TRBJ2-1, with 10 bases matching TRBD1. V lost 3 bases to trimming and J lost 9 bases; unmatched junction nucleotides: 11. CDR1 and CDR2 from the germline V gene are SQVTM and ANQGSEA. CDR3 length equals 15 residues. This CDR3 reads CSVDQSGTGAGEQFF. The CDR3 DNA sequence: TGCAGCGTTGACCAGTCCGGGACAGGGGCAGGTGAGCAGTTCTTC.